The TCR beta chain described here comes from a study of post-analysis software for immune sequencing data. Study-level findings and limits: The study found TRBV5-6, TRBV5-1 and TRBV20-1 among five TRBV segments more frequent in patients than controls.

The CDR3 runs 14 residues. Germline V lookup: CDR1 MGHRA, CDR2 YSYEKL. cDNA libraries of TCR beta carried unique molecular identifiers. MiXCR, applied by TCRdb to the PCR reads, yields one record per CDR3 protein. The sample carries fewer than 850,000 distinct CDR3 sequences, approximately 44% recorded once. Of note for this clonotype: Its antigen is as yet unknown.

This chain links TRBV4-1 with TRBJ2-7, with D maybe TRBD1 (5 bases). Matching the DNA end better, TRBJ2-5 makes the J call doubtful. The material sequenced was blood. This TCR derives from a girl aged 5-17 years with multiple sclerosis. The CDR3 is CASSPNTGVETQYF. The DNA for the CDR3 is TGCGCCAGCAGCCCCAACACAGGTGTGGAGACCCAGTACTTC.